A selection of T cell receptor beta chains follows, all from one sample in a study of T cell responses to AZD1222 COVID-19 vaccine. The method was immunoSEQ multiplex PCR; TCRdb's version includes in-frame clones alone and lacks a portion of them. The data hold around 120,000 clones, with around 90% observed a single time. This material consisted of peripheral blood, taken on day 0 of AZD1222 vaccination. These receptors originate from an adult in good health. The CDR3 runs from the conserved cysteine through the conserved F or W. The D gene is left open where the match is weak. Clone size appears in some rows only: once, few, many, or a class for an expanded clone.

v_gene: TRBV28
abundance: NA
d_gene: TRBD2
j_gene: TRBJ2-7
len: 14
CDR3nt: TGTGCCAGCAGTTTAGGCGGGAGCGGATACGAGCAGTACTTC
CDR3aa: CASSLGGSGYEQYF

v_gene: TRBV7-2
abundance: few
d_gene: TRBD1
j_gene: TRBJ1-2
len: 16
CDR3nt: TGTGCCAGCAGCTTAGCCCCAGGGGGAAAATGGGGTGGCTACACCTTC
CDR3aa: CASSLAPGGKWGGYTF

v_gene: TRBV7-9
abundance: NA
d_gene: NA
j_gene: TRBJ1-2
len: 14
CDR3nt: TGTGCCAGCAGCTTGTTTGAAGGGGACTATGGCTACACCTTC
CDR3aa: CASSLFEGDYGYTF

v_gene: TRBV5-4
abundance: NA
d_gene: TRBD1
j_gene: TRBJ2-1
len: 15
CDR3nt: TGTGCCAGCAGCTCCCGGGACAGGGCCTACAATGAGCAGTTCTTC
CDR3aa: CASSSRDRAYNEQFF

v_gene: TRBV19
abundance: NA
d_gene: NA
j_gene: TRBJ1-2
len: 14
CDR3nt: TGTGCCAGTAGGTTCGGTGGCACCAACTATGGCTACACCTTC
CDR3aa: CASRFGGTNYGYTF

v_gene: TRBV12-2
abundance: once
d_gene: NA
j_gene: TRBJ1-6
len: 20
CDR3nt: TGTGCAAGTCGCTTAGCTGGCCCTACGCGGGTCGAAGGAGATAATTCACCCCTCCACTTT
CDR3aa: CASRLAGPTRVEGDNSPLHF

v_gene: TRBV4-1
abundance: NA
d_gene: NA
j_gene: TRBJ2-5
len: 13
CDR3nt: TGCGCCAGCAGCCCTCTACGGGGCCTTTCCCAGTACTTC
CDR3aa: CASSPLRGLSQYF

v_gene: TRBV5-1
abundance: once
d_gene: NA
j_gene: TRBJ2-1
len: 15
CDR3nt: TGCGCCAGCAGCTTGGCGTGGGGGGCTGTAAATGAGCAGTTCTTC
CDR3aa: CASSLAWGAVNEQFF

v_gene: TRBV28
abundance: NA
d_gene: NA
j_gene: TRBJ2-7
len: 15
CDR3nt: TGTGCCAGCAGTTTAGGGGGTGGCCCGACCTACGAGCAGTACTTC
CDR3aa: CASSLGGGPTYEQYF

v_gene: TRBV7-9
abundance: NA
d_gene: NA
j_gene: TRBJ1-1
len: 13
CDR3nt: TGTGCCAGCAGCTTAGGCCAGAACACTGAAGCTTTCTTT
CDR3aa: CASSLGQNTEAFF

v_gene: TRBV10-2
abundance: NA
d_gene: TRBD1
j_gene: TRBJ1-1
len: 15
CDR3nt: TGCGCCAGCAGTGAAACAGGGGCCGGCGGAACTGAAGCTTTCTTT
CDR3aa: CASSETGAGGTEAFF

v_gene: TRBV28
abundance: NA
d_gene: TRBD1
j_gene: TRBJ2-1
len: 13
CDR3nt: TGTGCCAGCACCGATAGGGGGCCGAGGACCCAGCTCTTC
CDR3aa: CASTDRGPRTQLF

v_gene: TRBV7-8
abundance: NA
d_gene: NA
j_gene: TRBJ1-5
len: 15
CDR3nt: TGTGCCAGCAGCTTAATCACAGGGAGCAATCAGCCCCAGCATTTT
CDR3aa: CASSLITGSNQPQHF

v_gene: TRBV5-6
abundance: NA
d_gene: NA
j_gene: TRBJ1-4
len: 12
CDR3nt: TGTGCCAGCAGCTTGGTTGGTGAAAAACTGTTTTTT
CDR3aa: CASSLVGEKLFF

v_gene: TRBV4-3
abundance: NA
d_gene: NA
j_gene: TRBJ1-2
len: 16
CDR3nt: TGCGCCAGCAGCCAAGTTGGGACAATGGGAAACTATGGCTACACCTTC
CDR3aa: CASSQVGTMGNYGYTF

v_gene: TRBV4-2
abundance: NA
d_gene: TRBD2
j_gene: TRBJ2-1
len: 15
CDR3nt: TGTGCCAGCAGCCAGGGGACTAGCGTCTACAATGAGCAGTTCTTC
CDR3aa: CASSQGTSVYNEQFF

v_gene: TRBV6-2/TRBV6-3
abundance: NA
d_gene: NA
j_gene: TRBJ2-6
len: 15
CDR3nt: TGTGCCAGCAGTTTGCCGGGCTCTGGGGCCAACGTCCTGACTTTC
CDR3aa: CASSLPGSGANVLTF

v_gene: TRBV19
abundance: NA
d_gene: NA
j_gene: TRBJ1-1
len: 14
CDR3nt: TGTGCCAGTAGCAGGGAAGCCCAGAACACTGAAGCTTTCTTT
CDR3aa: CASSREAQNTEAFF

v_gene: TRBV6-2/TRBV6-3
abundance: NA
d_gene: NA
j_gene: TRBJ1-5
len: 15
CDR3nt: TGTGCCAGCAGTTACGGGGGGCCTAGCAATCAGCCCCAGCATTTT
CDR3aa: CASSYGGPSNQPQHF

v_gene: TRBV4-1
abundance: NA
d_gene: NA
j_gene: TRBJ1-1
len: 15
CDR3nt: TGCGCCAGCAGCCAGCTGGGTCAGCGGGGGGCTGAAGCTTTCTTT
CDR3aa: CASSQLGQRGAEAFF

v_gene: TRBV3-1/TRBV3-2
abundance: NA
d_gene: TRBD1
j_gene: TRBJ1-1
len: 15
CDR3nt: TGTGCCAGCAGCAGATTGGGACAGGGAGACACTGAAGCTTTCTTT
CDR3aa: CASSRLGQGDTEAFF

v_gene: TRBV7-8
abundance: NA
d_gene: TRBD1
j_gene: TRBJ2-2
len: 15
CDR3nt: TGTGCCAGCAGCCCTAGGACAGGGGACACCGGGGAGCTGTTTTTT
CDR3aa: CASSPRTGDTGELFF

v_gene: TRBV5-1
abundance: NA
d_gene: TRBD1
j_gene: TRBJ1-6
len: 15
CDR3nt: TGCGCCAGCAGCTTGGGGACAGGGGGTTATTCACCCCTCCACTTT
CDR3aa: CASSLGTGGYSPLHF

v_gene: TRBV3-1/TRBV3-2
abundance: NA
d_gene: NA
j_gene: TRBJ2-7
len: 14
CDR3nt: TGTGCCAGCAGCGACGGCGCCGGGGTCGACGAGCAGTACTTC
CDR3aa: CASSDGAGVDEQYF

v_gene: TRBV20-1
abundance: NA
d_gene: NA
j_gene: TRBJ1-6
len: 10
CDR3nt: TGCAGTGCTCCGACAGCAACCCTCCACTTT
CDR3aa: CSAPTATLHF

v_gene: TRBV18
abundance: NA
d_gene: NA
j_gene: TRBJ2-2
len: 17
CDR3nt: TGTGCCAGCTCACCACTGTCTCCGGCGGCGAACACCGGGGAGCTGTTTTTT
CDR3aa: CASSPLSPAANTGELFF

v_gene: TRBV20-1
abundance: NA
d_gene: NA
j_gene: TRBJ1-6
len: 15
CDR3nt: TGCAGTGCTAGTTCCAGGAGCTCCTATAATTCACCCCTCCACTTT
CDR3aa: CSASSRSSYNSPLHF

v_gene: TRBV9
abundance: NA
d_gene: NA
j_gene: TRBJ1-1
len: 15
CDR3nt: TGTGCCAGCAGCGTAGGGCTGGGCTCGAACACTGAAGCTTTCTTT
CDR3aa: CASSVGLGSNTEAFF

v_gene: TRBV7-9
abundance: once
d_gene: NA
j_gene: TRBJ1-2
len: 12
CDR3nt: TGTGCCAGCAGCGAACGATTCTATGGCTACACCTTC
CDR3aa: CASSERFYGYTF

v_gene: TRBV7-2
abundance: NA
d_gene: TRBD1
j_gene: TRBJ2-7
len: 16
CDR3nt: TGTGCCAGCAGCCCTACCACAAGACAGGGGGCGAGGGAGCAGTACTTC
CDR3aa: CASSPTTRQGAREQYF

v_gene: TRBV7-8
abundance: NA
d_gene: NA
j_gene: TRBJ1-6
len: 17
CDR3nt: TGTGCCAGCAGCTTATCCTACATGAGCTCCTATAATTCACCCCTCCACTTT
CDR3aa: CASSLSYMSSYNSPLHF

v_gene: TRBV7-3
abundance: NA
d_gene: NA
j_gene: TRBJ2-2
len: 15
CDR3nt: TGTGCCAGCAGCCTAAGCGGGCGGAACACCGGGGAGCTGTTTTTT
CDR3aa: CASSLSGRNTGELFF

v_gene: TRBV18
abundance: NA
d_gene: NA
j_gene: TRBJ2-2
len: 14
CDR3nt: TGTGCCAGCTCACCAAGCCAGGGGTCCGGGGAGCTGTTTTTT
CDR3aa: CASSPSQGSGELFF

v_gene: TRBV5-1
abundance: NA
d_gene: NA
j_gene: TRBJ2-1
len: 15
CDR3nt: TGCGCCAGCAGCTCAGAGCAGGTCTCCTACAATGAGCAGTTCTTC
CDR3aa: CASSSEQVSYNEQFF

v_gene: TRBV2
abundance: NA
d_gene: NA
j_gene: TRBJ2-7
len: 14
CDR3nt: TGTGCCAGCAGTGAACAGGTCCACTCCTACGAGCAGTACTTC
CDR3aa: CASSEQVHSYEQYF

v_gene: TRBV20-1
abundance: NA
d_gene: NA
j_gene: TRBJ2-3
len: 15
CDR3nt: TGCAGTGCTAGTGACCGGGTCTCGAGCACAGATACGCAGTATTTT
CDR3aa: CSASDRVSSTDTQYF

v_gene: TRBV28
abundance: NA
d_gene: NA
j_gene: TRBJ1-1
len: 15
CDR3nt: TGTGCCAGCAGTTTATTTCGGACAGTGAACACTGAAGCTTTCTTT
CDR3aa: CASSLFRTVNTEAFF

v_gene: TRBV5-1
abundance: NA
d_gene: TRBD1
j_gene: TRBJ2-7
len: 15
CDR3nt: TGCGCCAGCAGCTTGGGACAGGGGAAAGCCTACGAGCAGTACTTC
CDR3aa: CASSLGQGKAYEQYF

v_gene: TRBV5-8
abundance: NA
d_gene: NA
j_gene: TRBJ1-1
len: 14
CDR3nt: TGTGCCAGCAGCCCTGGACAGTTCAACACTGAAGCTTTCTTT
CDR3aa: CASSPGQFNTEAFF

v_gene: TRBV30
abundance: NA
d_gene: NA
j_gene: TRBJ1-2
len: 13
CDR3nt: TGTGCCTGTTCCCAACAGGGATCCTATGGCTACACCTTC
CDR3aa: CACSQQGSYGYTF

v_gene: TRBV28
abundance: NA
d_gene: TRBD1
j_gene: TRBJ2-7
len: 14
CDR3nt: TGTGCCAGCAGTTTGTACAGGGGGTTTTACGAGCAGTACTTC
CDR3aa: CASSLYRGFYEQYF

v_gene: TRBV2
abundance: NA
d_gene: NA
j_gene: TRBJ1-2
len: 12
CDR3nt: TGTGCCAGCAGTGCGGGGATCTATGGCTACACCTTC
CDR3aa: CASSAGIYGYTF

v_gene: TRBV12-3/TRBV12-4
abundance: NA
d_gene: NA
j_gene: TRBJ1-1
len: 12
CDR3nt: TGTGCCAGCAGAGTAAATGACCTTGAAGCTTTCTTT
CDR3aa: CASRVNDLEAFF

v_gene: TRBV2
abundance: NA
d_gene: TRBD1
j_gene: TRBJ2-7
len: 14
CDR3nt: TGTGCCAGCATTCCGGGACAGGTCGGCAGCGAGCAGTACTTC
CDR3aa: CASIPGQVGSEQYF

v_gene: TRBV19
abundance: NA
d_gene: NA
j_gene: TRBJ2-3
len: 12
CDR3nt: TGTGCCAGTAGTACAGGGGCCGATACGCAGTATTTT
CDR3aa: CASSTGADTQYF

v_gene: TRBV9
abundance: NA
d_gene: TRBD1
j_gene: TRBJ2-1
len: 15
CDR3nt: TGTGCCAGCAGCGTAGTGACAGGGGGGTACAATGAGCAGTTCTTC
CDR3aa: CASSVVTGGYNEQFF

v_gene: TRBV7-8
abundance: NA
d_gene: NA
j_gene: TRBJ1-3
len: 15
CDR3nt: TGTGCCAGCTATATCAGTCTGAGCTCTGGAAACACCATATATTTT
CDR3aa: CASYISLSSGNTIYF

v_gene: TRBV6-5
abundance: NA
d_gene: TRBD1
j_gene: TRBJ2-7
len: 14
CDR3nt: TGTGCCAGCAGTTACTCCGCGGTAGGGGGCACGCAGTACTTC
CDR3aa: CASSYSAVGGTQYF

v_gene: TRBV30
abundance: few
d_gene: NA
j_gene: TRBJ2-5
len: 15
CDR3nt: TGTGCCTGGAGTGTAGGGGGACTGGGAATGGGGACCCAGTACTTC
CDR3aa: CAWSVGGLGMGTQYF

v_gene: TRBV6-6
abundance: NA
d_gene: NA
j_gene: TRBJ1-5
len: 13
CDR3nt: TGTGCCAGCAGTGCGGGGTCGGGTCAGCCCCAGCATTTT
CDR3aa: CASSAGSGQPQHF

v_gene: TRBV2
abundance: NA
d_gene: TRBD1
j_gene: TRBJ1-5
len: 15
CDR3nt: TGTGCCAGCGGAGGACAGGCCCTTAGCAATCAGCCCCAGCATTTT
CDR3aa: CASGGQALSNQPQHF

v_gene: TRBV6-5
abundance: NA
d_gene: NA
j_gene: TRBJ1-6
len: 14
CDR3nt: TGTGCCAGCAGTCTCTTAATCAGGAATTCACCCCTCCACTTT
CDR3aa: CASSLLIRNSPLHF

v_gene: TRBV4-3
abundance: NA
d_gene: NA
j_gene: TRBJ2-2
len: 18
CDR3nt: TGCGCCAGCAGCCAAGATCCCGGGAGCGGAACGAACACCGGGGAGCTGTTTTTT
CDR3aa: CASSQDPGSGTNTGELFF

v_gene: TRBV19
abundance: once
d_gene: NA
j_gene: TRBJ1-2
len: 13
CDR3nt: TGTGCCAGTAGCCCGACCGAGAACTATGGCTACACCTTC
CDR3aa: CASSPTENYGYTF

v_gene: TRBV5-5
abundance: NA
d_gene: NA
j_gene: TRBJ1-4
len: 15
CDR3nt: TGTGCCAGCAGCTTGGTGGAGGTGCTCAATGAAAAACTGTTTTTT
CDR3aa: CASSLVEVLNEKLFF

v_gene: TRBV7-8
abundance: NA
d_gene: NA
j_gene: TRBJ2-7
len: 15
CDR3nt: TGTGCCAGCAGAATGACAAAGACAGATACCTACGAGCAGTACTTC
CDR3aa: CASRMTKTDTYEQYF

v_gene: TRBV2
abundance: NA
d_gene: NA
j_gene: TRBJ1-4
len: 15
CDR3nt: TGTGCCAGCAGTGGAGGGTTTACAGGGTTAGAAAAACTGTTTTTT
CDR3aa: CASSGGFTGLEKLFF

v_gene: TRBV28
abundance: NA
d_gene: NA
j_gene: TRBJ1-1
len: 15
CDR3nt: TGTGCCAGCAGTACGACCGGGACCGTGAACACTGAAGCTTTCTTT
CDR3aa: CASSTTGTVNTEAFF